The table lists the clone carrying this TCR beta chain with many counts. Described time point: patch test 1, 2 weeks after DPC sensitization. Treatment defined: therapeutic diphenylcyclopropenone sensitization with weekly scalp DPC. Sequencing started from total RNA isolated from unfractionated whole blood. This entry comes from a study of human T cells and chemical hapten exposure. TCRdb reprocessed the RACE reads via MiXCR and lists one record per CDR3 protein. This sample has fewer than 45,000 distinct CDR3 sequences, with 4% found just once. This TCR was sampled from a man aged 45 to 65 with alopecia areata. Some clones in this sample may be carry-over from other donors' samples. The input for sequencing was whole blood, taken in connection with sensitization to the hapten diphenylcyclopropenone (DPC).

The CDR3, as DNA: TGCAGTGCTAAAAGACAGAACCGCGATCAGCCCCAGCATTTT. Protein product: CSAKRQNRDQPQHF. This chain joins TRBV20-1 and TRBJ1-5; perhaps TRBD1 as D (5 bases). Looked up from germline, CDR1 is DFQATT and CDR2 is SNEGSKA (reference sequence). Trimming shortened V by 4 bases and J by 5 bases, and 15 bases separated the two germline ends. CDR3 length: 14 residues.